This T cell receptor (beta chain) was captured by sequencing in a study of blood T cell repertoires in COVID-19. On the study more broadly: The cDNA or gDNA used as material had been derived from T cells, B-cell-depleted T cells, or PBMCs.

Profiled with immunoSEQ multiplex PCR; TCRdb holds only in-frame clones, not every one. This sample yields hundreds of thousands of clones, of which 89% are seen a single time; about 6% belongs to the top ten. Material for sequencing was peripheral blood. The sequence derives from a man aged 60 to 75 who had recovered from COVID-19.

The CDR3 DNA follows: TGCGCCAGCAGCTCCCGACAGGAGTGGCAAGAGACCCAGTACTTC. Translated: CASSSRQEWQETQYF. The rearrangement links TRBV5-1 to TRBJ2-5; a weak D match, TRBD1 (6 bases). Germline lookup yields CDR1 SGHRS and CDR2 YFSETQ. The CDR3 is 15 amino acids. V lost 3 bases to trimming and J lost 2 bases, with 14 bases between them.